These T cell receptor beta chains were read from a single sample in a study of blood T cell repertoires in COVID-19. The assay was immunoSEQ multiplex PCR, and TCRdb's table has in-frame clones only and misses some. The sample consists of around 190,000 clones, about 83% of them appearing once. Sequenced material: PBMCs or T cells enriched from blood (not recorded which). The receptor set was obtained from a woman aged 30 to 39 who had been exposed to COVID-19. CDR3s include the opening cysteine and the closing phenylalanine or tryptophan. The D gene is left open where the match is weak.

J: TRBJ1-6
V: TRBV5-1
D: TRBD1
CDR3: CASSLEGQGNSPLHF

J: TRBJ2-5
V: TRBV7-8
D: .
CDR3: CASSLTESRGGTQYF

J: TRBJ2-1
V: TRBV2
D: TRBD1
CDR3: CASSGRSGTGGMNEQFF

J: TRBJ2-5
V: TRBV27
D: TRBD2
CDR3: CASSLLAGGPGETQYF

J: TRBJ2-3
V: TRBV27
D: .
CDR3: CASSPTTVHTDTQYF

J: TRBJ2-7
V: TRBV6-5
D: .
CDR3: CASSKSTYEQYF

J: TRBJ1-4
V: TRBV4-1
D: .
CDR3: CASSQGLPEKLFF

J: TRBJ1-1
V: TRBV5-4
D: TRBD1
CDR3: CASSSHRGPSNTEAFF

J: TRBJ1-1
V: TRBV3-1/TRBV3-2
D: .
CDR3: CASSLRPRVSTEAFF

J: TRBJ2-5
V: TRBV6-1
D: TRBD2
CDR3: CASSDLLAGGQETQYF

J: TRBJ2-2
V: TRBV9
D: .
CDR3: CASSAAVAGELFF

J: TRBJ1-2
V: TRBV30
D: .
CDR3: CAWSDYRDGYTF

J: TRBJ2-7
V: TRBV5-4
D: TRBD1
CDR3: CASSLKTGEAYEQYF

J: TRBJ2-2
V: TRBV11-3
D: TRBD2
CDR3: CASSLDPSGATGELFF

J: TRBJ2-7
V: TRBV7-2
D: .
CDR3: CASSLVSRDEQYF

J: TRBJ2-5
V: TRBV21-1
D: .
CDR3: CASSKVTIQETQYF

J: TRBJ1-2
V: TRBV12-3/TRBV12-4
D: .
CDR3: CASSPDSGGYTF

J: TRBJ1-4
V: TRBV6-2/TRBV6-3
D: TRBD1
CDR3: CASSYSATGTDNEKLFF

J: TRBJ2-3
V: TRBV7-3
D: .
CDR3: CASSLTPGVTDTQYF

J: TRBJ1-4
V: TRBV27
D: TRBD1
CDR3: CASSPLRTGRIEKLFF

J: TRBJ2-1
V: TRBV9
D: TRBD2
CDR3: CASSVEDSGTPFYNEQFF

J: TRBJ1-5
V: TRBV4-3
D: TRBD1
CDR3: CASSQEGTGNQPQHF

J: TRBJ1-4
V: TRBV30
D: .
CDR3: CAWSYNEKLFF

J: TRBJ1-2
V: TRBV7-2
D: .
CDR3: CASSLGAGNYGYTF

J: TRBJ2-1
V: TRBV4-2
D: TRBD2
CDR3: CASSQVLAGGRNEQFF

J: TRBJ2-3
V: TRBV4-1
D: .
CDR3: CASSSLVDTQYF

J: TRBJ2-3
V: TRBV12-5
D: .
CDR3: CASGFYTDTQYF

J: TRBJ2-7
V: TRBV7-2
D: .
CDR3: CASSLGRGANEQYF

J: TRBJ1-3
V: TRBV14
D: TRBD1
CDR3: CASSKQDRGAGNTIYF

J: TRBJ1-5
V: TRBV27
D: .
CDR3: CASSFNNQPQHF

J: TRBJ1-1
V: TRBV5-1
D: .
CDR3: CASSLLRGRDTEAFF

J: TRBJ1-2
V: TRBV24-1
D: TRBD1
CDR3: CATSDHDRVYGYTF

J: TRBJ2-1
V: TRBV19
D: .
CDR3: CASSVLGGNNEQFF

J: TRBJ2-1
V: TRBV29-1
D: TRBD2
CDR3: CSGGLVDEQFF

J: TRBJ1-2
V: TRBV19
D: TRBD1
CDR3: CASSSGQEGYGYTF

J: TRBJ2-7
V: TRBV7-9
D: TRBD2
CDR3: CASREGPGTYEQYF

J: TRBJ2-1
V: TRBV11-2
D: .
CDR3: CASSLSEVQFF

J: TRBJ2-1
V: TRBV3-1/TRBV3-2
D: TRBD2
CDR3: CASSQGLAGEDNEQFF

J: TRBJ2-1
V: TRBV9
D: TRBD2
CDR3: CASSGGLAGGPRYNEQFF

J: TRBJ2-2
V: TRBV3-1/TRBV3-2
D: TRBD2
CDR3: CASSRPRTSAGELFF